This paragraph covers one T cell receptor (beta chain) sequence. This entry comes from a study of shared clonotypes between healthy human individuals. Trimming took off 1 base at V and 6 bases at J, with 14 bases between the two ends. This CDR3 contains 14 residues. Germline CDR1 SGHNT, CDR2 YYREEE (reference sequence). Profiling relied on immunoSEQ multiplex PCR, and the TCRdb table lists in-frame clones only, not all of them. The table records 1 million to 1.2 million clones, approximately 77% of them present only once. What was sequenced was memory CD4+ T cells from PBMCs. The subset here: CD45RA-negative fraction. This receptor was obtained from a man between 18 and 35 years old in good health. Some clones in this sample may be carry-over from other donors' samples. V is TRBV5-4 and J is TRBJ2-7, with no clear D. The CDR3 nucleotides are TGTGCCAGCAGCTTGTTTGGTAGGGCCGGCGAGCAGTACTTC. Translation: CASSLFGRAGEQYF.